This passage covers 18 T cell receptor beta chains from one sample sequenced in a study of CDR3 diversity in severe acne. MiXCR was run by TCRdb on the PCR reads, yielding one entry per CDR3 protein. The repertoire includes about 84,000 distinct CDR3 sequences, under 65% of them detected once, and about 13% sits in the top ten. The sample taken for sequencing was blood. These receptors originate from a male donor in good health, without acne.

In this sample, this clonotype turned up many times. This chain joins TRBV25-1 and TRBJ2-5; 8 bases line up with TRBD2. V was clipped by 9 bases and J by 4 bases; unmatched bases: 22. The length of the CDR3 is 18 residues. The germline gives CDR1 MGHDK, CDR2 SYGVNS. For the CDR3, the DNA is TGTGCCAGTAGCCGGAGCGGGAGTATGTATGGGCCCTCAGAGACCCAGTACTTC. Translating it yields CASSRSGSMYGPSETQYF.

This clonotype was seen more than once but under ten times. The chain is built from TRBV15 and TRBJ2-7; 11 bases line up with TRBD1. With 5 bases clipped from V and 3 bases from J, the junction kept 15 bases outside the gene matches. The CDR3 length is 18 residues. Germline lookup yields CDR1 LNHNV and CDR2 YYDKDF (reference sequence). CDR3 in DNA: TGTGCCACCAGCGCGACCGGGAATTCCGGGACAGGGGGCTACGAGCAGTACTTC. Translating it yields CATSATGNSGTGGYEQYF.

This clonotype was recorded at least ten times. The rearrangement uses TRBV6-5 and TRBJ2-2; 7 positions match TRBD1. The CDR3 is made up of 17 amino acids. Losses at the gene ends were 8 bases for V and 7 bases for J; bases not matched to a gene: 19. CDR1 is MNHEY, CDR2 SVGAGI, per germline. In nucleotides, the CDR3 is TGTGCCAGCGCATTCCTACGGGACAGAGAGCTCCACGGGGAGCTGTTTTTT. Amino acids: CASAFLRDRELHGELFF.

This chain joins TRBV7-9 and TRBJ1-4; TRBD1 matches at 9 bases. The trim removed 2 bases at V and 4 bases at J, leaving 2 bases unmatched. The CDR3 extends over 15 amino acids. CDR1 SEHNR and CDR2 FQNEAQ come from the germline V gene (reference sequence). CDR3 DNA: TGTGCCAGCAGCTTAACAGGGGGCGGTAATGAAAAACTGTTTTTT. This sequence encodes CASSLTGGGNEKLFF.

This clonotype was seen a few times. The genes are TRBV2 and TRBJ2-6; 13 nucleotides align to TRBD2. V was pared by 4 bases and J by 0 bases, with 6 bases of the junction left unmatched. The germline gives CDR1 SNHLY, CDR2 FYNNEI. This CDR3 is built from 19 residues. This CDR3 is CASSARLAGGSSGANVLTF. For the CDR3, the DNA is TGTGCCAGCAGTGCCCGACTAGCGGGAGGCTCCTCTGGGGCCAACGTCCTGACTTTC.

This clonotype has only a few counts. The chain recombines TRBV2 with TRBJ1-1, with unresolved D. The V end lost 3 bases, the J end lost 12 bases, and 11 bases lay between the germline ends. CDR3 length: 11 residues. The V gene's germline CDR1 is SNHLY and CDR2 FYNNEI. The CDR3 DNA sequence: TGTGCCAGCAGTGAGTTCCCAACGACTTTCTTT. Translating it yields CASSEFPTTFF.

V and J are TRBV6-6 and TRBJ1-6, with TRBD1 matching over 7 bases. Germline V gene data show CDR1 as MNHNY and CDR2 as SVGAGI (reference sequence). The junction had 7 bases not matched to a gene; V was cut back by 7 bases and J by 7 bases. This CDR3 is 14 amino acids long. The CDR3 sequence: CASTGTGDNSPLHF. CDR3 bases: TGTGCCAGCACTGGAACAGGGGACAATTCACCCCTCCACTTT.

V gene TRBV7-8 combines with J gene TRBJ2-7, with 7 bases matching TRBD1. The CDR3 spans 14 residues. The germline gives CDR1 SGHVS, CDR2 FQNEAQ. With 5 bases clipped from V and 7 bases from J, the junction kept 11 bases outside the gene matches. The CDR3 is CASSLGQVTGEQYF. In DNA form, the CDR3 reads TGTGCCAGCAGCCTAGGACAGGTTACTGGAGAGCAGTACTTC.

This clonotype turned up a few times. This chain joins TRBV29-1 and TRBJ1-1, with a tentative D call TRBD1 (5 bases). The germline gives CDR1 SQVTM, CDR2 ANQGSEA. V was shortened by 7 bases and J by 6 bases, with 15 bases between the two germline ends. This CDR3 comprises 12 residues. The CDR3 bases are TGCAGCGGCCGGGACGGCAGGCCTGAAGCTTTCTTT. Translated: CSGRDGRPEAFF.

This chain connects TRBV7-4 to TRBJ2-5; D not certain. Trimming removed 5 bases from V and 4 bases from J, with 14 bases in between. This CDR3 has 14 amino acids. CDR1 is SGHVT, CDR2 SQSDAQ, per germline. The CDR3 DNA is TGTGCCAGCAGCGTTGAAGTAGGGCGAGAGACCCAGTACTTC. Encoded protein: CASSVEVGRETQYF.

This clonotype was seen repeatedly, ten times or more. The V gene is TRBV9, the J gene TRBJ1-1, with 11 bases fitting TRBD1. V lost 1 base, J lost 6 bases, and 8 bases stayed unmatched. The CDR3 sequence is 16 residues long. In germline, CDR1 is SGDLS, CDR2 YYNGEE. CDR3 bases: TGTGCCAGCAGCGTACTTAGGACAGGGGGCGAAGCTGAAGCTTTCTTT. The encoded protein is CASSVLRTGGEAEAFF.

This clonotype has just a few counts. The chain combines TRBV7-9 with TRBJ1-1; D might be TRBD1 (6 bases). CDR1 and CDR2 from the germline V gene are SEHNR and FQNEAQ (reference sequence). V gave up 5 bases and J gave up 5 bases, with 15 bases separating them. The CDR3 contains 14 residues. Here the CDR3 reads CASSPPGGRTEAFF. CDR3 nucleotides: TGTGCCAGCAGCCCTCCCGGGGGGCGTACTGAAGCTTTCTTT.

J is TRBJ2-5 and V is TRBV20-1; D is perhaps TRBD1 (5 bases). V was pared by 6 bases and J by 9 bases, with 11 bases between. CDR1 is DFQATT, CDR2 SNEGSKA, per germline (reference sequence). The CDR3 has 10 amino acids. In nucleotides, the CDR3 is TGCAGTGCAGGGGCCGGGTCCCAGTACTTC. This translates into CSAGAGSQYF.

The V call is TRBV15, the J call TRBJ1-2; no firm D call. V was clipped by 0 bases and J by 0 bases, with 2 bases between them. From germline, CDR1 is LNHNV and CDR2 YYDKDF (reference sequence). This CDR3 is built from 13 residues. Here the CDR3 DNA reads TGTGCCACCAGCAGAGATGCTAACTATGGCTACACCTTC. Translation: CATSRDANYGYTF.

This chain links TRBV9 with TRBJ2-5; 8 nucleotides line up with TRBD1. The V gene's germline CDR1 is SGDLS and CDR2 YYNGEE. This CDR3 comprises 14 residues. V shed 3 bases, J shed 4 bases, and the junction held 5 bases outside the gene matches. CDR3 nucleotide sequence: TGTGCCAGCAGCGGGACAGGGAATAGAGAGACCCAGTACTTC. The encoded protein is CASSGTGNRETQYF.

The rearrangement links TRBV9 to TRBJ2-3; D call uncertain. The germline gives CDR1 SGDLS, CDR2 YYNGEE. The V gene lost 4 bases and the J gene lost 6 bases, with 9 bases spanning the gap. The CDR3 spans 12 residues. CDR3 nucleotide sequence: TGTGCCAGCAGCCCCAGCGATGATACGCAGTATTTT. It translates to CASSPSDDTQYF.

The J gene is TRBJ1-2, the V gene TRBV2; D uncertain. The ends were cut back, 6 bases at V and 0 bases at J, with 14 bases in the middle. The CDR3 runs 15 residues. CDR1 is SNHLY and CDR2 is FYNNEI in the germline V gene. CDR3: CASSLEAVANYGYTF. The CDR3 DNA follows: TGTGCCAGCAGCCTCGAGGCGGTAGCTAACTATGGCTACACCTTC. Full variable domain (rest looked up from reference TRBV2 and TRBJ1-2): EPEVTQTPSHQVTQMGQEVILRCVPISNHLYFYWYRQILGQKVEFLVSFYNNEISEKSEIFDDQFSVERPDGSNFTLKIRSTKLEDSAMYFCASSLEAVANYGYTFGSGTRLTVV.

In its sample, this clonotype was seen many times. V usage is TRBV5-1 and J usage is TRBJ1-2, with D unclear. CDR1 and CDR2 (germline): SGHRS, YFSETQ. V was pared by 0 bases and J by 8 bases, with 17 bases between. The CDR3 runs 15 residues. Here the CDR3 reads CASSLAFEGREGYTF. In nucleotides, the CDR3 is TGCGCCAGCAGCTTGGCTTTTGAGGGCCGGGAGGGCTACACCTTC.